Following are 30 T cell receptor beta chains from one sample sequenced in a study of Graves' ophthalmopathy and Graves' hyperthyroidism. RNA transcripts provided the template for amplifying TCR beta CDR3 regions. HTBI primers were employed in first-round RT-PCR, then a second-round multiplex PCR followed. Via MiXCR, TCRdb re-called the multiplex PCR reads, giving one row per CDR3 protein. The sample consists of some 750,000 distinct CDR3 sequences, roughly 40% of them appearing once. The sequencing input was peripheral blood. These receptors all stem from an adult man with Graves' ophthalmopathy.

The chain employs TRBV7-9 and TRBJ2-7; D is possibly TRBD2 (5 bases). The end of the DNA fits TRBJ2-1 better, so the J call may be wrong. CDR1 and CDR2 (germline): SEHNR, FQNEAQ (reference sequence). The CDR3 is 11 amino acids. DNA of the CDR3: TGTGCCAGCCGGGAAGACAATGAGCAGTTCTTC. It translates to CASREDNEQFF.

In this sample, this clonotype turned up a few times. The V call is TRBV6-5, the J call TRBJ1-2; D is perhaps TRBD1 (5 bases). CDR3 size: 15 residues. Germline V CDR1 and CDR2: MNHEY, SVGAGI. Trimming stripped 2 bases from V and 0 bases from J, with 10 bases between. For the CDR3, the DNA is TGTGCCAGCAGTTACGGCCAGGGTACTAACTATGGCTACACCTTC. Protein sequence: CASSYGQGTNYGYTF.

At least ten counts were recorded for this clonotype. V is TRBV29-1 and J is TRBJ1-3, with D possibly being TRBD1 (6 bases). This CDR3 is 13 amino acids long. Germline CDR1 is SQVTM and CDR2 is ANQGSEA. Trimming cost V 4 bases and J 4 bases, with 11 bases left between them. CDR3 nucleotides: TGCAGCGTTGTTTGGGGGGCCGGAAACACCATATATTTT. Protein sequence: CSVVWGAGNTIYF.

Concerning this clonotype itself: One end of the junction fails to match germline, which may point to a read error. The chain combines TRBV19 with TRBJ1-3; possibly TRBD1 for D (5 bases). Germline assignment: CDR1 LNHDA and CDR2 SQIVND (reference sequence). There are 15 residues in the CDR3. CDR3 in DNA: TGTGCCAGTAGCCAAAACCGGGACGGGCGAAACAGCATATATTTT. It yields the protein CASSQNRDGRNSIYF.

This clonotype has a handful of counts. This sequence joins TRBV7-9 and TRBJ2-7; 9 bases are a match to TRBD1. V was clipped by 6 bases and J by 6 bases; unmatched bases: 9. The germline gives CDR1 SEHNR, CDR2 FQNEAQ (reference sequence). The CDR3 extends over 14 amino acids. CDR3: CASSRDRDMGEQYF. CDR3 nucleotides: TGTGCCAGCAGTCGGGACAGGGATATGGGCGAGCAGTACTTC. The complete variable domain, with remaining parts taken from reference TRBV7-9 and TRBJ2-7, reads DTGVSQNPRHKITKRGQNVTFRCDPISEHNRLYWYRQTLGQGPEFLTYFQNEAQLEKSRLLSDRFSAERPKGSFSTLEIQRTEQGDSAMYLCASSRDRDMGEQYFGPGTRLTVT.

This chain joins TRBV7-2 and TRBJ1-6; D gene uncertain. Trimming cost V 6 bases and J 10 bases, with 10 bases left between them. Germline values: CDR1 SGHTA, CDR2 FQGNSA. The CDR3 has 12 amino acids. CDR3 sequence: CASSFRRSPLHF. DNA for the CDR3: TGTGCCAGCAGTTTTAGGAGGTCACCCCTCCACTTT.

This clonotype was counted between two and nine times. CDR3 DNA sequence: TGCGCCAGCAGCCAAGATCCCACAGGGGGGTCTGGCTACACCTTC. This gives the protein CASSQDPTGGSGYTF. The chain recombines TRBV4-3 with TRBJ1-2, with 8 bases aligning to TRBD1. This CDR3 is built from 15 residues. Germline CDR1 and CDR2: LGHNA and YSLEER. V was pared by 0 bases and J by 7 bases, with 7 bases of the junction left unmatched.

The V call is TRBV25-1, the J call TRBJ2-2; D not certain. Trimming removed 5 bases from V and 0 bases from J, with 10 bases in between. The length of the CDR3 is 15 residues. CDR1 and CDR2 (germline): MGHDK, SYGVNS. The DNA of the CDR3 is TGTGCCAGCAGTTATGACGCGGCGAACACCGGGGAGCTGTTTTTT. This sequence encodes CASSYDAANTGELFF.

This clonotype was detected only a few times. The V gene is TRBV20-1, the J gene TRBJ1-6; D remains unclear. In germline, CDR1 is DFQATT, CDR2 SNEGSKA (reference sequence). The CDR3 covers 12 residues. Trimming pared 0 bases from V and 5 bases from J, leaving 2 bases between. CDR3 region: CSARDHNSPLHF. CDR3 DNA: TGCAGTGCTAGAGACCATAATTCACCCCTCCACTTT.

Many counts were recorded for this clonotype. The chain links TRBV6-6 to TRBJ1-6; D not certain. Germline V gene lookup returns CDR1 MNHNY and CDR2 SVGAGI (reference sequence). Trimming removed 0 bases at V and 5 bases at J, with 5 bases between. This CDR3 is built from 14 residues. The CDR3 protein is CASSYSNNNSPLHF. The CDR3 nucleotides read TGTGCCAGCAGTTACTCAAACAATAATTCACCCCTCCACTTT.

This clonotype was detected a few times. CDR3 in DNA: TGTGCCAGCAGCTTCGGACAGACAATGACTTATGGCTACACCTTC. This encodes CASSFGQTMTYGYTF. This chain joins TRBV9 and TRBJ1-2, with D tentatively TRBD1 (6 bases). V was pared by 4 bases and J by 5 bases, with 18 bases between. Germline assignment: CDR1 SGDLS and CDR2 YYNGEE. The CDR3 sequence is 15 residues long.

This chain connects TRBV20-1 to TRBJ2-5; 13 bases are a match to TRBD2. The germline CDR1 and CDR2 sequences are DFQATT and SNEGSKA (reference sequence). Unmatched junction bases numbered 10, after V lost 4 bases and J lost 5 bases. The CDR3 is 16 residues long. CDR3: CSATGLAGVRVETQYF. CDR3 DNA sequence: TGCAGTGCTACAGGACTAGCGGGAGTACGAGTGGAGACCCAGTACTTC.

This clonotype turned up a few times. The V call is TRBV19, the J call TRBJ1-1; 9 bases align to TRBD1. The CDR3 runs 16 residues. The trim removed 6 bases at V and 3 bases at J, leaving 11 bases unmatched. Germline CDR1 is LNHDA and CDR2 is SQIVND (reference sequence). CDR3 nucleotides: TGTGCCAGTAGACCCAGGACAGGGGACCGACACACTGAAGCTTTCTTT. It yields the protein CASRPRTGDRHTEAFF.

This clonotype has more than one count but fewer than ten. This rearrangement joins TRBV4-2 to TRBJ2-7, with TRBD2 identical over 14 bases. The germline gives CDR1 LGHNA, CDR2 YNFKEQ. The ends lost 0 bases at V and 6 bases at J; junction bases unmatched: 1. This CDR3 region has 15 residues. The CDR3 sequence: CASSQEGTSGGEQYF. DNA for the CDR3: TGTGCCAGCAGCCAAGAAGGGACTAGCGGGGGCGAGCAGTACTTC.

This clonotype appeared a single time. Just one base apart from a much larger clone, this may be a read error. In DNA form, the CDR3 reads TGTGCCAGCATGTCGGGACCTGGAACAGCGTACGAGCAGTGCTTC. It translates to CASMSGPGTAYEQCF. The rearrangement uses TRBV7-9 and TRBJ2-7; D tentatively fits TRBD1 or TRBD2 (5 bases each). The length of the CDR3 is 15 residues. Germline values: CDR1 SEHNR, CDR2 FQNEAQ (reference sequence).

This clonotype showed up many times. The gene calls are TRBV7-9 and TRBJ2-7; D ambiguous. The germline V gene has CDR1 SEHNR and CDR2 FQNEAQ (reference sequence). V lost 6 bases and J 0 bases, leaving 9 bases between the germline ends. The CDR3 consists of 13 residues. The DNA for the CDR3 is TGTGCCAGCAGTCCCCCGAGCTCCTACGAGCAGTACTTC. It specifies CASSPPSSYEQYF.

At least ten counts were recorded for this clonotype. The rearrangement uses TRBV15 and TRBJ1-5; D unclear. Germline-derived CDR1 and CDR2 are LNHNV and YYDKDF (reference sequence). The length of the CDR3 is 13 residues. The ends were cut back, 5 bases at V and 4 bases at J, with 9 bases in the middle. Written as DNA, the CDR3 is TGTGCCACCAGCGGGCAGAAGAATCAGCCCCAGCATTTT. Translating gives CATSGQKNQPQHF.

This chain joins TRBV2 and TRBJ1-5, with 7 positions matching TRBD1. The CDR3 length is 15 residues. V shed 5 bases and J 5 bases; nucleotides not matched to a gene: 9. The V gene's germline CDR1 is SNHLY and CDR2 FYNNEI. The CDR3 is CASSPRGDLDQPQHF. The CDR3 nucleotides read TGTGCCAGCAGTCCCAGGGGGGACCTCGATCAGCCCCAGCATTTT.

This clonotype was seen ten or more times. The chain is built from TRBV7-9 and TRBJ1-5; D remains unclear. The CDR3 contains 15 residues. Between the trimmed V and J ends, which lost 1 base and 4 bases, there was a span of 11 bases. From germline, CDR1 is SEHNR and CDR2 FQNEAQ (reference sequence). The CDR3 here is CASSLEGQPNQPQHF. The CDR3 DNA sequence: TGTGCCAGCAGCTTAGAAGGGCAGCCGAATCAGCCCCAGCATTTT.

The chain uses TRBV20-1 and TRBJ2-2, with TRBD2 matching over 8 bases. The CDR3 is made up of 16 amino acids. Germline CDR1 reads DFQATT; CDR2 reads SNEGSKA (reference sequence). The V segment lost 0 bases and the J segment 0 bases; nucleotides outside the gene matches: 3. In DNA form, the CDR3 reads TGCAGTGCTAGAGAGGGCGGGGGGACGAACACCGGGGAGCTGTTTTTT. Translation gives CSAREGGGTNTGELFF.

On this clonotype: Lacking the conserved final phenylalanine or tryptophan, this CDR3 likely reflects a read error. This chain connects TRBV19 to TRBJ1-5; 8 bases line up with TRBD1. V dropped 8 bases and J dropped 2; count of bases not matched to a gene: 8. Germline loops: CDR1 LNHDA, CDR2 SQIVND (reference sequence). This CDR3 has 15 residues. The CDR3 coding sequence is TGTGCCAGTTCCCCGGGACAGGAAGGCAATCAGCCCCAGCATCTT. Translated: CASSPGQEGNQPQHL.

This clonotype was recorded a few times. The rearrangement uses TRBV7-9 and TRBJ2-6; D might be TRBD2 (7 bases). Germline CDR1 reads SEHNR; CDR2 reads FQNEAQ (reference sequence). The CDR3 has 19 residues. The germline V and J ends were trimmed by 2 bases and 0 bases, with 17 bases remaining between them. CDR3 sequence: CASSLSAGGPRSGANVLTF. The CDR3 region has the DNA TGTGCCAGCAGCTTATCCGCCGGGGGGCCTCGCTCTGGGGCCAACGTCCTGACTTTC.

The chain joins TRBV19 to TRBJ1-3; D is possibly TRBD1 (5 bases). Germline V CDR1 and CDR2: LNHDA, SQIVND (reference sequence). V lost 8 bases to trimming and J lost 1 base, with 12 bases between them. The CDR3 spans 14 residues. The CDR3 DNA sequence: TGTGCCAGTGGTGCGCAGGGTTCTGGAAACACCATATATTTT. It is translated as CASGAQGSGNTIYF.

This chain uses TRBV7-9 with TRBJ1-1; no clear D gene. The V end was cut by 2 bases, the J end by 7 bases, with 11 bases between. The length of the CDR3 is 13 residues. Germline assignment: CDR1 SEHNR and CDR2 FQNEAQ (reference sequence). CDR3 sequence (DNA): TGTGCCAGCAGCTTAATAGCCGGGGTTGAAGCTTTCTTT. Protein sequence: CASSLIAGVEAFF.

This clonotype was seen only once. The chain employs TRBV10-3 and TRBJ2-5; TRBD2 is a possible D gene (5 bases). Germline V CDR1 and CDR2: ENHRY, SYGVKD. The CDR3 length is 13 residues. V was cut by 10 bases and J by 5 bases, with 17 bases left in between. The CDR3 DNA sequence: TGTGCCAGCAATGTACTAGGCGCGGAGACCCAGTACTTC. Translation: CASNVLGAETQYF.

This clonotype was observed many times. CDR3 loop: CASSEGGREGETQYF. The CDR3 nucleotides are TGTGCCAGCAGTGAAGGTGGCCGGGAGGGAGAGACCCAGTACTTC. The J gene is TRBJ2-5, the V gene TRBV2; 8 bases fit TRBD2. The CDR3 is made up of 15 amino acids. The germline V gene has CDR1 SNHLY and CDR2 FYNNEI. Trimming at V came to 1 base and at J to 4 bases, leaving 5 bases not matched to a gene.

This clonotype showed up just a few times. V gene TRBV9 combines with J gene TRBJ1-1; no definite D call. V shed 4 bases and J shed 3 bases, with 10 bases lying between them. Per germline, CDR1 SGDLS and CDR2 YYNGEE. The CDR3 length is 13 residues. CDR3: CASSTREYTEAFF. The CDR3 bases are TGTGCCAGCAGCACCCGGGAGTACACTGAAGCTTTCTTT. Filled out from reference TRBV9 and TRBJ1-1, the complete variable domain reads DSGVTQTPKHLITATGQRVTLRCSPRSGDLSVYWYQQSLDQGLQFLIQYYNGEERAKGNILERFSAQQFPDLHSELNLSSLELGDSALYFCASSTREYTEAFFGQGTRLTVV.

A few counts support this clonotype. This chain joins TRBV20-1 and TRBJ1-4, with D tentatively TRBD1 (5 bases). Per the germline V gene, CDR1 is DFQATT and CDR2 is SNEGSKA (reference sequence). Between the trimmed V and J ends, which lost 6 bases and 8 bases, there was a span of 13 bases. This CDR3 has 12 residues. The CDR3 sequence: CSARRVGEKLFF. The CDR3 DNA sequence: TGCAGTGCCCGCAGGGTAGGGGAAAAACTGTTTTTT.

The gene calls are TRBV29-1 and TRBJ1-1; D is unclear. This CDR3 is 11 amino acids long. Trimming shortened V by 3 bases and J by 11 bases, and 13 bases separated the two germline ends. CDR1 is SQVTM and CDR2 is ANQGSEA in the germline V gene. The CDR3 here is CSVEARGWAFF. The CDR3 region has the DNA TGCAGCGTTGAGGCGCGGGGATGGGCTTTCTTT.

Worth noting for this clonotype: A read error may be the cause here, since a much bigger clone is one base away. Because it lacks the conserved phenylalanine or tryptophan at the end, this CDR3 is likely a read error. This CDR3 reads CSARDTGLNTEAFL. The CDR3 DNA is TGCAGTGCTAGAGATACAGGGTTGAACACTGAAGCTTTCCTT. This chain joins TRBV20-1 and TRBJ1-1, with D possibly matching TRBD1 (6 bases). The CDR3 is 14 amino acids. V dropped 0 bases and J dropped 0 bases, with 8 bases sitting between them. CDR1 is DFQATT and CDR2 is SNEGSKA in the germline V gene (reference sequence).